The next 3 T cell receptor beta chains were all read from a single sample in a study of tumor-infiltrating lymphocytes in primary liver carcinoma. Total RNA (around 500 ng) served as template for TCR beta cDNA synthesis primed by a constant-region primer. Three nested multiplex PCR rounds, a slightly modified ARM-PCR method, built the TCR beta libraries. With TRBV1-TRBV30 forward primers and a C-beta reverse primer, the first two PCR rounds were run for 9 to 10 cycles each. In TCRdb, the multiplex PCR reads were re-called with MiXCR into one record per CDR3 protein. The data contain some 200,000 distinct CDR3 sequences, around three fifths of them singletons. The source of the blood RNA was unsorted whole blood, and germline DNA was extracted as well. Source material: peripheral blood. These receptors all come from a woman aged 60-75 years with primary liver carcinoma and hepatitis B virus infection.

For this clonotype: One end of the junction varies from germline; a read error may be responsible. The rearrangement links TRBV29-1 to TRBJ2-5; 9 positions agree with TRBD1. The CDR3 consists of 12 residues. CDR1 is SQVTM and CDR2 is ANQGSEA in the germline V gene. The CDR3 loop is CSAGTGQETQYF. CDR3 coding DNA: TGCAGCGCTGGGACAGGGCAAGAGACCCAGTACTTT.

V and J are TRBV25-1 and TRBJ2-1; no definite D call. The ends were cut back, 3 bases at V and 6 bases at J, with 15 bases in the middle. Looked up from germline, CDR1 is MGHDK and CDR2 is SYGVNS. The CDR3 is made up of 15 amino acids. The CDR3 nucleotides are TGTGCCAGCAGTGATGGGCTAGTGACCTCCAATGAGCAGTTCTTC. Its translation is CASSDGLVTSNEQFF.

This clonotype was seen ten or more times. The genes are TRBV6-1 and TRBJ2-1; no reliable D call. The germline gives CDR1 MNHNS, CDR2 SASEGT. The CDR3 has 16 residues. Trimming removed 3 bases from V and 0 bases from J, with 12 bases in between. This CDR3 is CASSEWSRSSYNEQFF. CDR3 bases: TGTGCCAGCAGTGAGTGGAGCAGGAGCTCCTACAATGAGCAGTTCTTC.